A single sample gave rise to the 6 T cell receptor beta chains below, sequenced in a study of shared clonotypes between healthy human individuals. Using immunoSEQ multiplex PCR, the repertoire was profiled, and TCRdb retains in-frame clones only, with some absent. Of about 560,000 clones in the sample, around 80% were seen once. The sample consisted of PBMCs. Every receptor here comes from a woman between 35 and 50 years old in good health. Some clones in this sample may be carry-over from other donors' samples.

The chain couples TRBV5-1 to TRBJ2-6, with D perhaps TRBD2 (5 bases). The CDR3 is 20 residues long. Trimming cost V 0 bases and J 2 bases, with 21 bases left between them. Germline loops: CDR1 SGHRS, CDR2 YFSETQ. For the CDR3, the DNA is TGCGCCAGCAGCTTGGATCGGCCCTGGACTTCGAGACCTGGGGCCAACGTCCTGACTTTC. Residues: CASSLDRPWTSRPGANVLTF.

This chain joins TRBV2 and TRBJ2-5; D uncertain. This CDR3 spans 11 amino acids. From germline, CDR1 is SNHLY and CDR2 FYNNEI. The V end was cut by 7 bases, the J end by 1 base, with 4 bases between. The CDR3 is CASKFQETQYF. The CDR3 DNA reads as TGTGCCAGCAAGTTCCAAGAGACCCAGTACTTC.

The CDR3 DNA reads TGCAGTGCTAGTGGGACAGGGGGAGCTTTCTTT. Its protein is CSASGTGGAFF. The chain carries TRBV20-1 and TRBJ1-1; 11 positions agree with TRBD1. The V gene's germline CDR1 is DFQATT and CDR2 SNEGSKA (reference sequence). V gave up 3 bases and J gave up 10 bases; unmatched junction bases: 1. The CDR3 runs 11 residues.

Points on this clone: Within the sample, other DNA sequences also encode this same CDR3. This rearrangement joins TRBV27 to TRBJ2-7; maybe TRBD2 (7 bases). Trimming pared 0 bases from V and 6 bases from J, leaving 9 bases between. The germline V gene has CDR1 MNHEY and CDR2 SMNVEV (reference sequence). The CDR3 is 13 amino acids. CDR3 in amino acids: CASSLSRGGEQYF. In DNA form, the CDR3 reads TGTGCCAGCAGTTTATCGAGGGGGGGCGAGCAGTACTTC.

The rearrangement joins TRBV2 to TRBJ2-3; the D is unclear. V was trimmed by 3 bases and J by 3 bases, leaving 10 bases between them. The CDR3 covers 14 residues. Germline CDR1 and CDR2: SNHLY and FYNNEI. DNA of the CDR3: TGTGCCAGCAGTGATTACAGTTCTACAGATACGCAGTATTTT. Its protein is CASSDYSSTDTQYF.

The chain couples TRBV29-1 to TRBJ1-1; 8 nucleotides line up with TRBD1. Trimming took 6 bases from V and 8 from J; bases not matched to a gene: 11. Looked up from germline, CDR1 is SQVTM and CDR2 is ANQGSEA. The CDR3 has 13 amino acids. This chain's CDR3 is CSVSGGAGVEAFF. CDR3 coding DNA: TGCAGCGTGTCAGGGGGCGCGGGTGTAGAAGCTTTCTTT.